Listed here are 19 T cell receptor beta chains from one sample, sequenced in a study of blood T cells in healthy people across ages. Using a J-beta primer mix together with a sample-barcoded 5' primer, a second PCR was run for roughly 7 to 11 cycles. TCRdb re-analysed the 5' RACE reads in MiXCR, keeping a single row per CDR3 protein. The sample yields 1,800,000 or so distinct CDR3 sequences, about two fifths seen once. The material sequenced was blood. These receptors were obtained from a human donor in good health.

V and J are TRBV20-1 and TRBJ1-2; D is possibly TRBD1 (6 bases). Germline V gene sequence: CDR1 DFQATT, CDR2 SNEGSKA (reference sequence). Trimming left V 3 bases short and J 2 bases short, with 25 bases between. CDR3 length equals 18 residues. The DNA of the CDR3 is TGCAGTGCTAGTCCAAAGGAAGGTTCGGGACACAAGAACTATGGCTACACCTTC. This gives the protein CSASPKEGSGHKNYGYTF.

This clonotype has more than one count but fewer than ten. The chain uses TRBV6-6 and TRBJ1-2, with 7 nucleotides matching TRBD1. J lost 5 bases, V lost 1 base, and 4 bases had no gene match. Per germline, CDR1 MNHNY and CDR2 SVGAGI (reference sequence). CDR3 length: 14 residues. The CDR3 region has the DNA TGTGCCAGCAGTTACTGGGGACAGTTTTATGGCTACACCTTC. This sequence encodes CASSYWGQFYGYTF.

V usage is TRBV28 and J usage is TRBJ2-7; the D is unclear. The length of the CDR3 is 16 residues. Trimming pared 2 bases from V and 0 bases from J, leaving 14 bases between. CDR1 MDHEN and CDR2 SYDVKM come from the germline V gene. CDR3 DNA sequence: TGTGCCAGCAGTTTAATCCTCCGGCAGCCCTCCTACGAGCAGTACTTC. It is translated as CASSLILRQPSYEQYF.

This clonotype has a handful of counts. The chain couples TRBV7-9 to TRBJ1-2, with TRBD1 identical over 8 bases. The CDR3 totals 15 residues. CDR1 and CDR2 (germline): SEHNR, FQNEAQ (reference sequence). V shed 5 bases, J shed 8 bases, and the junction held 13 bases outside the gene matches. This CDR3 is CASSPTGQGRSGYTF. The CDR3 DNA reads as TGTGCCAGCAGCCCGACCGGACAGGGTCGCTCGGGCTACACCTTC.

This clonotype was detected a few times. The chain couples TRBV9 to TRBJ2-3; 10 nucleotides match TRBD1. The CDR3 consists of 16 residues. Germline loops: CDR1 SGDLS, CDR2 YYNGEE. V was pared by 4 bases and J by 2 bases, with 7 bases of the junction left unmatched. In DNA, the CDR3 is TGTGCCAGCAGCCCCCGGGACAGGGGTTACACAGATACGCAGTATTTT. This sequence encodes CASSPRDRGYTDTQYF.

In its sample, this clonotype was seen a few times. This CDR3 reads CASSSWVDNEQFF. The CDR3 DNA reads as TGTGCCAGCAGCTCTTGGGTGGACAATGAGCAGTTCTTC. The chain carries TRBV11-2 and TRBJ2-1, with D uncertain. This CDR3 contains 13 residues. The V gene's germline CDR1 is SGHAT and CDR2 FQNNGV. Between the trimmed V and J ends, which lost 4 bases and 5 bases, there was a span of 9 bases.

This clonotype was observed many times. The gene calls are TRBV7-9 and TRBJ1-2, with D perhaps TRBD1 (5 bases). The CDR3 is 13 residues long. Trimming left V 4 bases short and J 4 bases short, with 10 bases between. Germline values: CDR1 SEHNR, CDR2 FQNEAQ (reference sequence). CDR3 sequence reads: CASSSLDSYGYTF. CDR3 nucleotides: TGTGCCAGCAGCTCGCTCGACAGCTATGGCTACACCTTC.

The chain carries TRBV15 and TRBJ2-1; D perhaps matches TRBD1 (5 bases). Germline assignment: CDR1 LNHNV and CDR2 YYDKDF (reference sequence). V lost 1 base and J lost 4, with 8 bases in between. The CDR3 length is 14 residues. The CDR3 loop reads CATSRARGYNEQFF. The CDR3 nucleotides are TGTGCCACCAGCAGAGCTAGGGGTTACAATGAGCAGTTCTTC.

The V and J genes are TRBV7-6 and TRBJ1-1; no clear D. Germline loops: CDR1 SGHVS, CDR2 FNYEAQ. V shed 5 bases and J shed 4 bases, with 14 bases lying between them. CDR3 length equals 14 residues. The CDR3 spells CASSPRKGTTEAFF. The CDR3 nucleotides read TGTGCCAGCAGCCCCCGGAAGGGAACCACTGAAGCTTTCTTT.

This chain uses TRBV9 with TRBJ1-1; the D is unclear. Trimming stripped 0 bases from V and 1 base from J, with 13 bases between. Per the germline V gene, CDR1 is SGDLS and CDR2 is YYNGEE. The CDR3 loop spans 16 amino acids. The CDR3: CASSVEAVGSNTEAFF. CDR3 DNA: TGTGCCAGCAGCGTAGAGGCAGTCGGTTCGAACACTGAAGCTTTCTTT.

This clonotype was picked up a small number of times. V is TRBV29-1 and J is TRBJ2-7; D remains unclear. The V gene lost 4 bases and the J gene lost 0 bases, with 7 bases spanning the gap. Germline lookup yields CDR1 SQVTM and CDR2 ANQGSEA. The length of the CDR3 is 12 residues. The DNA for the CDR3 is TGCAGCGTTGCCAGTCCCTCCTACGAGCAGTACTTC. Protein product: CSVASPSYEQYF.

Comments on this clonotype: At one end the junction does not follow the germline gene, possibly because of a read error. This sequence joins TRBV25-1 and TRBJ2-1; 7 bases fit TRBD2. Germline-derived CDR1 and CDR2 are MGHDK and SYGVNS. There are 13 residues in the CDR3. In DNA, the CDR3 is TGTGCCAGCAGTAATGGGGGGGTCAATGAGCAGTTCTTT. Residues: CASSNGGVNEQFF.

This chain uses TRBV6-6 with TRBJ2-5, with D tentatively TRBD1 or TRBD2 (5 bases each). TRBJ2-7 explains the end of the DNA better; the J call may be wrong. This CDR3 has 15 residues. The germline gives CDR1 MNHNY, CDR2 SVGAGI (reference sequence). CDR3 region: CASSYSAGTFGEQYF. Written as DNA, the CDR3 is TGTGCCAGCAGTTACTCCGCCGGGACCTTCGGCGAGCAGTACTTC.

This chain uses TRBV20-1 with TRBJ2-3; no reliable D call. Germline V lookup: CDR1 DFQATT, CDR2 SNEGSKA (reference sequence). This CDR3 region has 12 residues. The CDR3 nucleotides are TGCAGCTACGCGGTAGCACGAGATACGCAGTATTTT. It specifies CSYAVARDTQYF.

The rearrangement joins TRBV7-8 to TRBJ2-3; D could derive from TRBD1 or TRBD2 (5 bases each). V was pared by 1 base and J by 2 bases, with 13 bases between. Germline CDR1 is SGHVS and CDR2 is FQNEAQ. CDR3 size: 16 residues. CDR3 bases: TGTGCCAGCAGCTTAGGACAGCGGAGCAACACAGATACGCAGTATTTT. It yields the protein CASSLGQRSNTDTQYF.

Only a few counts were recorded for this clonotype. This chain links TRBV5-1 with TRBJ2-4; TRBD2 matches at 7 bases. The CDR3 runs 14 residues. CDR1 is SGHRS, CDR2 YFSETQ, per germline. With V trimmed by 4 bases and J by 3 bases, 4 bases remained unmatched. The CDR3: CASSGGGDKNIQYF. CDR3 nucleotide sequence: TGCGCCAGCAGCGGGGGGGGAGACAAAAACATTCAGTACTTC.

A few counts support this clonotype. The chain has TRBV4-2 and TRBJ2-7; D gene unclear. The CDR3 is made up of 16 amino acids. Germline V lookup: CDR1 LGHNA, CDR2 YNFKEQ. V was shortened by 0 bases and J by 0 bases, with 12 bases between the two germline ends. In DNA form, the CDR3 reads TGTGCCAGCAGCCAAGATTGGCTAGAAGCCTCCTACGAGCAGTACTTC. The encoded protein is CASSQDWLEASYEQYF.

The CDR3 here is CASSLEGNQYEQYF. CDR3 DNA: TGTGCCAGCAGCTTAGAAGGCAATCAGTACGAGCAGTACTTC. The chain uses TRBV7-6 and TRBJ2-7; D not certain. Trimming removed 1 base from V and 4 bases from J, with 11 bases in between. CDR1 and CDR2 (germline): SGHVS, FNYEAQ. The CDR3 length is 14 residues. Full variable domain (outside the CDR3, taken from reference TRBV7-6 and TRBJ2-7): GAGVSQSPRYKVTKRGQDVALRCDPISGHVSLYWYRQALGQGPEFLTYFNYEAQQDKSGLPNDRFSAERPEGSISTLTIQRTEQRDSAMYRCASSLEGNQYEQYFGPGTRLTVT.

This clonotype was counted at least ten times. The chain has TRBV7-2 and TRBJ1-2; 11 bases map to TRBD1. The V gene's germline CDR1 is SGHTA and CDR2 FQGNSA. V gave up 3 bases and J gave up 12 bases; unmatched junction bases: 9. This CDR3 region has 14 residues. The CDR3 nucleotides read TGTGCCAGCAGCTTTACGCCGGGACAGGGGGAACACACCTTC. As protein: CASSFTPGQGEHTF.